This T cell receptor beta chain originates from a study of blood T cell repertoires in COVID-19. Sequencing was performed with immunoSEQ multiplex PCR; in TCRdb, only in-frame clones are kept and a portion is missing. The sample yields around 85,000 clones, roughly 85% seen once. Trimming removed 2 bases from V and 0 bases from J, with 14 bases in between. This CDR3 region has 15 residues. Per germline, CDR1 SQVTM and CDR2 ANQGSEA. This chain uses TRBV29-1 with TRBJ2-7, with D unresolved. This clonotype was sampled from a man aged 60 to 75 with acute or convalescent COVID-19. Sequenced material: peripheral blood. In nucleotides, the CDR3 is TGCAGCGTTGAACTTTCCGGAGAATACTCCTACGAGCAGTACTTC. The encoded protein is CSVELSGEYSYEQYF.